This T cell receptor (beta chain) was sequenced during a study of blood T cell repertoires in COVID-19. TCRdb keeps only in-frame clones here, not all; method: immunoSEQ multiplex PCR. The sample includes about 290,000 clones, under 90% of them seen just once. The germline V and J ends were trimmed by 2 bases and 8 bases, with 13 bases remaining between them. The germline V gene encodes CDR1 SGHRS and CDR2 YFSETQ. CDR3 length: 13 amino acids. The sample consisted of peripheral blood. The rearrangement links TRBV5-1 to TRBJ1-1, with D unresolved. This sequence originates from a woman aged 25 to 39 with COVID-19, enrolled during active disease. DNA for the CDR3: TGCGCCAGCAGCTTCCCGGGAGCCGCCGAAGCTTTCTTT. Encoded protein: CASSFPGAAEAFF.